This entry lists 9 T cell receptor beta chains sequenced from one sample in a study of shared clonotypes between healthy human individuals. Profiled with immunoSEQ multiplex PCR; TCRdb holds only in-frame clones, not every one. Of 400,000 to 600,000 clones listed, roughly 79% are singletons. Sequencing was done on a sample of PBMCs. Every receptor here comes from a woman in her thirties or forties in good health. Some clones in this sample may be carry-over from other donors' samples.

V is TRBV14 and J is TRBJ1-2; possibly TRBD1 for D (5 bases). Germline values: CDR1 SGHDN, CDR2 FVKESK. V was shortened by 0 bases and J by 7 bases, with 15 bases between the two germline ends. CDR3 length: 15 amino acids. The CDR3 here is CASSQDRIQRGGYTF. The CDR3, as DNA: TGTGCCAGCAGCCAAGATAGGATCCAAAGGGGTGGCTACACCTTC.

This clone was seen just once. The V call is TRBV29-1, the J call TRBJ2-2; TRBD1 matches 8 bases. CDR1 is SQVTM, CDR2 ANQGSEA, per germline. This CDR3 contains 14 residues. Losses at the gene ends were 4 bases for V and 4 bases for J; bases not matched to a gene: 5. CDR3 residues: CSVAQGAGTGELFF. The CDR3 bases are TGCAGCGTTGCCCAGGGGGCGGGCACCGGGGAGCTGTTTTTT.

The chain is built from TRBV21-1 and TRBJ1-1. TRBV21-1 is assigned pseudogene status. CDR3 length: 12 amino acids. As DNA, the CDR3 is TGTGCCAGCAGCCACACTAACACTGAAGCTTTCTTT. Protein sequence: CASSHTNTEAFF.

The chain recombines TRBV5-1 with TRBJ1-4; D not resolved. Trimming shortened V by 0 bases and J by 2 bases, and 8 bases separated the two germline ends. The germline V gene encodes CDR1 SGHRS and CDR2 YFSETQ. The CDR3 is 15 amino acids. In DNA form, the CDR3 reads TGCGCCAGCAGCTTGGGGAGGGTTACTAATGAAAAACTGTTTTTT. This sequence encodes CASSLGRVTNEKLFF.

This clone showed up just a few times. The CDR3 nucleotides read TGTGCCATCAGTGATATAGCGAAAGGCACCGGGGAGCTGTTTTTT. Protein: CAISDIAKGTGELFF. The rearrangement uses TRBV10-3 and TRBJ2-2, with D maybe TRBD2 (5 bases). Germline V gives CDR1 ENHRY, CDR2 SYGVKD. Trimming took 3 bases from V and 4 from J, leaving 12 bases between them. CDR3 length: 15 amino acids.

The V and J genes are TRBV6-1 and TRBJ2-1, with no clear D. CDR1 and CDR2 (germline): MNHNS, SASEGT. The V and J ends lost 4 bases and 8 bases respectively, with 9 bases between them. The CDR3 loop spans 12 amino acids. Here the CDR3 reads CASSVLSYEQFF. The CDR3 bases are TGTGCCAGCAGTGTATTATCGTATGAGCAGTTCTTC.

The V and J genes are TRBV5-1 and TRBJ2-5, with 9 bases matching TRBD1. CDR3 length: 17 residues. The V segment lost 4 bases and the J segment 1 base; nucleotides outside the gene matches: 11. The germline gives CDR1 SGHRS, CDR2 YFSETQ. The chain's CDR3 is CASSQTPGQGSQETQYF. Written as DNA, the CDR3 is TGCGCCAGCAGCCAAACTCCGGGACAGGGATCCCAAGAGACCCAGTACTTC.

This clone showed up just once. This may come from a read error, since a much larger clone is one base off. The chain is built from TRBV6-1 and TRBJ1-5; the D gene is possibly TRBD1 (6 bases). This CDR3 spans 13 amino acids. The germline CDR1 and CDR2 sequences are MNHNS and SASEGT. V was trimmed by 6 bases and J by 5 bases, leaving 11 bases between them. DNA for the CDR3: TGTGCCAGCAGCTCAAGGGGGGATCAGCCCCAGCATTTT. Amino acid sequence: CASSSRGDQPQHF.

J is TRBJ2-7 and V is TRBV28; D possibly uses TRBD1 or TRBD2 (7 bases each). Trimming pared 2 bases from V and 0 bases from J, leaving 11 bases between. This CDR3 comprises 15 residues. Germline V gives CDR1 MDHEN, CDR2 SYDVKM. CDR3 DNA: TGTGCCAGCAGTTTAAGCGGGACAGCCTCCTACGAGCAGTACTTC. This sequence encodes CASSLSGTASYEQYF.